These 8 T cell receptor beta chains were all obtained from the same sample, sequenced in a study of blood T cells in healthy people across ages. Primers used in a second PCR of roughly 7 to 12 cycles were a sample-barcoded 5' primer and a J-beta primer mix. TCRdb re-called the 5' RACE reads through MiXCR, storing one row per CDR3 protein. This sample has 910,000 or so distinct CDR3 sequences, with just over 50% found just once. Source material: blood. These receptor sequences come from an older woman in good health.

The chain carries TRBV29-1 and TRBJ2-7; 7 bases line up with TRBD1. V trimming: 4 bases; J trimming: 0 bases; junction bases outside the gene matches: 15. CDR3 length: 17 residues. The germline V gene encodes CDR1 SQVTM and CDR2 ANQGSEA. The CDR3 is CSVVIITGTAFSYEQYF. CDR3 coding DNA: TGCAGCGTTGTGATCATAACCGGGACAGCGTTCTCCTACGAGCAGTACTTC.

This clonotype was recorded a few times. CDR3 loop: CATSRDSGQVAKNIQYF. The DNA of the CDR3 is TGTGCCACCAGCAGAGATAGTGGGCAGGTAGCCAAAAACATTCAGTACTTC. The gene calls are TRBV15 and TRBJ2-4; D is unclear. The germline CDR1 and CDR2 sequences are LNHNV and YYDKDF (reference sequence). The ends were cut back, 0 bases at V and 0 bases at J, with 12 bases in the middle. There are 17 residues in the CDR3. The whole variable domain, remainder taken from reference TRBV15 and TRBJ2-4, is DAMVIQNPRYQVTQFGKPVTLSCSQTLNHNVMYWYQQKSSQAPKLLFHYYDKDFNNEADTPDNFQSRRPNTSFCFLDIRSPGLGDTAMYLCATSRDSGQVAKNIQYFGAGTRLSVL.

This clonotype was counted between two and nine times. The V call is TRBV20-1, the J call TRBJ2-4; possible D gene TRBD1, 5 bases. The DNA matches TRBJ2-7 better at its end, which makes the J call doubtful. The CDR3 covers 13 residues. The germline V gene encodes CDR1 DFQATT and CDR2 SNEGSKA (reference sequence). This CDR3 reads CSARAGANYEQYF. The CDR3 coding sequence is TGCAGTGCTAGGGCTGGGGCTAACTACGAGCAGTACTTC.

The chain employs TRBV6-1 and TRBJ2-4, with 8 bases matching TRBD1. The better agreement between TRBJ2-7 and the DNA end casts doubt on the J call. Germline-derived CDR1 and CDR2 are MNHNS and SASEGT. The CDR3 consists of 15 residues. In DNA, the CDR3 is TGTGCCAGCAGTGAAAGGACAGGGTATACCTACGAGCAGTACTTC. It codes for CASSERTGYTYEQYF.

The chain joins TRBV28 to TRBJ1-5, with TRBD1 matching 9 bases. Germline V lookup: CDR1 MDHEN, CDR2 SYDVKM. J gave up 5 bases and V 6 bases, and 8 bases lay outside the gene matches. This CDR3 is built from 15 residues. The chain's CDR3 is CASRTRDRDYQPQHF. Written as DNA, the CDR3 is TGTGCCAGCAGAACCCGGGACAGGGACTATCAGCCCCAGCATTTT.

The chain uses TRBV20-1 and TRBJ1-2, with unresolved D. The germline V and J ends were trimmed by 0 bases and 5 bases, with 7 bases remaining between them. The CDR3 contains 12 residues. Germline CDR1 reads DFQATT; CDR2 reads SNEGSKA (reference sequence). The CDR3 protein is CSAREGFYGYTF. CDR3 in DNA: TGCAGTGCTAGAGAAGGTTTTTATGGCTACACCTTC.

V and J are TRBV12-3 or TRBV12-4 and TRBJ2-1, with D possibly being TRBD2 (7 bases). The V end was cut by 4 bases, the J end by 7 bases, with 20 bases between. The CDR3 consists of 16 residues. In nucleotides, the CDR3 is TGTGCCAGCAGTTGGCCCAGCGGGGAGGGGGGAAATGAGCAGTTCTTC. It translates to CASSWPSGEGGNEQFF.

Note on this clonotype: At one boundary the junction diverges from the germline segment, which might be a read error. This sequence joins TRBV7-2 and TRBJ2-4, with D hard to call. The CDR3 totals 12 residues. Germline CDR1 is SGHTA and CDR2 is FQGNSA. The CDR3 sequence is CVSSQYPNIQYF. The DNA of the CDR3 is TGTGTCAGCAGCCAATATCCCAACATTCAGTACTTC.